This passage covers 3 T cell receptor beta chains from one sample sequenced in a study of shared clonotypes between healthy human individuals. TCRdb's copy holds only in-frame clones and misses some; the assay was immunoSEQ multiplex PCR. This sample has under 1,100,000 clones, with approximately 78% found just once. The specimen was memory CD4+ T cells from PBMCs. Indicated subset: CD45RA-negative fraction. Source of these receptors: a young man in good health. Some clones in this sample may be carry-over from other donors' samples.

The CDR3 loop is CASSLAPTSGANVLTF. In DNA form, the CDR3 reads TGCGCCAGCAGCTTGGCCCCGACCTCTGGGGCCAACGTCCTGACTTTC. V and J are TRBV5-1 and TRBJ2-6; no definite D call. Germline values: CDR1 SGHRS, CDR2 YFSETQ. The CDR3 extends over 16 amino acids. Between the trimmed V and J ends, which lost 0 bases and 0 bases, there was a span of 7 bases.

At least ten counts were recorded for this clone. The same CDR3 arises from other DNA sequences in this sample as well. The chain links TRBV5-1 to TRBJ2-2; the D gene is possibly TRBD2 (5 bases). Trimming took 4 bases from V and 0 from J, leaving 7 bases between them. CDR3 length equals 14 residues. Germline V gene lookup returns CDR1 SGHRS and CDR2 YFSETQ. CDR3 loop: CASSPDSNTGELFF. The CDR3 DNA sequence: TGCGCCAGCAGCCCGGACTCGAACACCGGGGAGCTGTTTTTT.

The genes are TRBV7-8 and TRBJ1-1, with D possibly TRBD1 on 6 matching bases. The CDR3 totals 14 residues. Per the germline V gene, CDR1 is SGHVS and CDR2 is FQNEAQ. V shed 2 bases and J shed 3 bases, with 10 bases lying between them. The CDR3 here is CASSLHYRDTEAFF. The CDR3, as DNA: TGTGCCAGCAGCTTACATTACAGGGACACTGAAGCTTTCTTT.